This T cell receptor (beta chain) is drawn from a study of T cell responses to AZD1222 COVID-19 vaccine (dated by TCRdb to about 2021). In the study overall: TCR sequencing covered more than 230 trial participants: approximately 200 given two doses of AZD1222 and 26 given two doses of MenACWY control vaccine. Trial participants were enrolled by age into 18-55, 56-69 and 70-plus year subgroups, with approximately 150, 30 and 60 TCR-sequenced participants respectively.

The CDR3 runs 14 amino acids, cysteine and phenylalanine included. Of all the DNA, just the CDR3 is kept, 42 bases in frame from base 1. The V and J ends are trimmed by 8 bases and 2 bases, leaving 13 bases between them. From a lookup of the germline V gene, CDR1 and CDR2 are SNHLY and FYNNEI. The time point tag for this specimen amounts to: about 28 days (+/-7) after the second vaccine dose. Because spike-specific TCR depth and breadth did not differ between the two schedules, AZD1222 recipients who got a second dose at roughly 4 weeks were pooled with those who got a second dose at roughly 12 weeks. Samples from vaccinated people were obtained from the UK trials COV001 and COV002, which included a single-blind randomized controlled phase 2/3 trial of AZD1222 (ChAdOx1 nCoV-19) in healthy adults. For TCRbeta chain sequencing, PBMC samples were collected from trial participants at day 0 and at day 28 after the second dose.

Concerning this clone: Its antigen is still unknown. Per-nucleotide qualities are absent, and no much larger clonotype sits a single base away.

Study-level results and caveats: Only six AZD1222 recipients were SARS-CoV-2 seropositive at baseline, limiting conclusions about previously exposed vaccinees. In the small 56-69-year group, the increase in depth fell short of significance, most likely because of low power. A significant rise in spike-specific TCR breadth and depth was observed after two AZD1222 doses relative to day 0 and relative to MenACWY recipients. No day 14 peak-response samples were available, so repertoires were characterized only after the peak T cell response. Nearly half of unique spike-specific TCRs reportedly recognized epitopes outside regions mutated in the B.1.351 and B.1.1.7 variants. The whole spike protein was spanned by vaccine-associated CD4 TCRs, and dominant responses were seen in regions 160-218 and 743-854. Participants were mostly white British and included more females than males, and it was suggested by the authors that clonal diversity may have been underestimated.

The CDR3 regions of human TCRbeta chains were analyzed by immunosequencing. The authors' analysis ran thus. Repertoire TCRs were checked for matches against a reference library of SARS-CoV-2-specific TCRs that had been generated using the MIRA antigen-specificity platform. Breadth was defined as the fraction of unique TCRs that were SARS-CoV-2-associated, and depth was defined as the fraction of total T cells that were SARS-CoV-2-associated. Using the MIRA data, each spike-specific TCR was assigned both to the spike region to which the TCR was reactive and to a CD4 or CD8 class. Log10-transformed breadth and depth values were compared by one-way ANOVA with Sidak's multiple comparisons tests. TCRdb re-hosts the immuneACCESS table, in-frame sequences only. Its copies lack some clones; in the studies checked, an unresolved V gene accounts for under half of them, and the cause for the rest is not known. V, J and clone size are taken as reported in that table, and D and trimming were inferred from the DNA itself. For this sample the table gives some 150,000 clones, of which approximately 90% were detected only once. The ten largest clonotypes hold over 4% of the sample.

The receptor comes from an adult who received the AZD1222 COVID-19 vaccine. Source: peripheral blood, taken 28 days after the second AZD1222 dose. The rearrangement combines TRBV2 with TRBJ2-4; no confident D gene assignment can be made. In nucleotide form, the sequence is TGTGCCAGCTCTTCCAGTGGGACCAAAAACATTCAGTACTTC. This encodes CASSSSGTKNIQYF.